These T cell receptor beta chains were read from a single sample in a study of cytomegalovirus exposure and HLA in healthy donors. Sequencing used immunoSEQ multiplex PCR; TCRdb keeps in-frame clones, though not all of them. Here the sample spans 75,000 to 85,000 clones, over 70% being singletons. The specimen was PBMCs. Every receptor here comes from a male donor in good health and CMV-seronegative. CDR3s include the opening cysteine and the closing phenylalanine or tryptophan. Each record gives: D gene, J gene, clone size, V gene, CDR3 DNA, CDR3 protein. A D gene is named only where the DNA matches it firmly. Rows may omit the clone size; those that give it use once, few, many or a size class.

TRBD1,TRBJ1-2,NA,TRBV6-6,TGTGCCAGCAGTACAGGGGCGGGTGGCTATGGCTACACCTTC,CASSTGAGGYGYTF
TRBD1,TRBJ1-5,NA,TRBV30,TGTGCCTGGAGTTCAAACAGGGGGGGTCAGCCCCAGCATTTT,CAWSSNRGGQPQHF
TRBD1,TRBJ2-5,once,TRBV7-2,TGTGCCAGCAGAATCAGGACAGGGGAGGAGACCCAGTACTTC,CASRIRTGEETQYF
NA,TRBJ2-7,NA,TRBV6-5,TGTGCCAGCAGTTCGATAAGACAGCGAGAATACGAGCAGTACTTC,CASSSIRQREYEQYF
TRBD1,TRBJ2-7,NA,TRBV5-6,TGTGCCAGCAGTCCCGGGACAGGGTTTTCCTACGAGCAGTACTTC,CASSPGTGFSYEQYF
NA,TRBJ1-5,NA,TRBV6-1,TGTGCCAGCAACCTTGACAGGACTCAGCCCCAGCATTTT,CASNLDRTQPQHF
NA,TRBJ2-7,NA,TRBV21-1,TGTGCCAGCAGCAAAAGGCCCCGACCGACCCTAGACTACGAGCAGTACTTC,CASSKRPRPTLDYEQYF
TRBD2,TRBJ2-1,NA,TRBV10-3,TGTGCCATCAGTGAGCAAGCTAGCGGGGCCAATGAGCAGTTCTTC,CAISEQASGANEQFF
TRBD1,TRBJ1-2,NA,TRBV5-5,TGTGCCAGCAGCCCGGACCCTACAGGGGGGAAGGGCTATGGCTACACCTTC,CASSPDPTGGKGYGYTF
NA,TRBJ1-1,NA,TRBV5-6,TGTGCCAGCAGCTTGGCTTCAGGGGCCACTGAAGCTTTCTTT,CASSLASGATEAFF
NA,TRBJ2-1,NA,TRBV5-1,TGCGCCAGCAGCCGGGAAGTTAGCTCCTACAATGAGCAGTTCTTC,CASSREVSSYNEQFF
TRBD2,TRBJ2-7,NA,TRBV10-3,TGTGCCATCAGTGCGGGGACTAGGGGTTACGAGCAGTACTTC,CAISAGTRGYEQYF
NA,TRBJ1-4,once,TRBV2,TGTGCCAGCAGTGAAAGCGTTCCTAATGAAAAACTGTTTTTT,CASSESVPNEKLFF
NA,TRBJ2-3,NA,TRBV10-3,TGTGCCATCAGTGAAGGCCGGGAGGATACGCAGTATTTT,CAISEGREDTQYF
NA,TRBJ2-7,NA,TRBV5-1,TGCGCCAGCAGCTTGGGACACCGCTACGAGCAGTACTTC,CASSLGHRYEQYF
TRBD1,TRBJ2-5,NA,TRBV5-4,TGTGCCAGCAGCCGACAGGGTTCAGAGACCCAGTACTTC,CASSRQGSETQYF
TRBD2,TRBJ2-1,NA,TRBV14,TGTGCCAGCAGCCAAGAGGGCGGGAGGCCCTCCTACAATGAGCAGTTCTTC,CASSQEGGRPSYNEQFF
NA,TRBJ1-5,NA,TRBV7-8,TGTGCCAGCAGTGTAGGGGCAGCCCATCAGCCCCAGAATTTT,CASSVGAAHQPQNF
NA,TRBJ1-2,NA,TRBV19,TGTGCCAGTAACGGGTGGCAGTCTAACTATGGCTACCCCTTC,CASNGWQSNYGYPF
TRBD2,TRBJ2-3,NA,TRBV4-3,TGCGCCAGCAGCCAAGCTCTTGGCGGGGGGGGAAGCACAGATACGCAGTATTTT,CASSQALGGGGSTDTQYF
NA,TRBJ1-1,NA,TRBV5-1,TGCGCCAGCAGCTGGCCACTGGCGGGTTTGATGAACACTGAAGCTTTCTTT,CASSWPLAGLMNTEAFF
NA,TRBJ1-2,NA,TRBV6-1,TGTGCCAGCAGTAATAGACAGTTCACGAACTATGGCTACACCTTC,CASSNRQFTNYGYTF
TRBD1,TRBJ2-1,NA,TRBV6-6,TGTGCCAGCAGCACTACTCCGGGACAGGGTAAAAATGAGCAGTTCTTC,CASSTTPGQGKNEQFF
TRBD1,TRBJ1-5,NA,TRBV30,TGTGCCTGGAGTTATCGGACAGGGCAGGGGCCCCAGAATTTT,CAWSYRTGQGPQNF
TRBD2,TRBJ2-7,NA,TRBV4-1,TGCGCCAGCAGCTTACTAGCGGGGGGTAACTACGAGCAGTACTTC,CASSLLAGGNYEQYF